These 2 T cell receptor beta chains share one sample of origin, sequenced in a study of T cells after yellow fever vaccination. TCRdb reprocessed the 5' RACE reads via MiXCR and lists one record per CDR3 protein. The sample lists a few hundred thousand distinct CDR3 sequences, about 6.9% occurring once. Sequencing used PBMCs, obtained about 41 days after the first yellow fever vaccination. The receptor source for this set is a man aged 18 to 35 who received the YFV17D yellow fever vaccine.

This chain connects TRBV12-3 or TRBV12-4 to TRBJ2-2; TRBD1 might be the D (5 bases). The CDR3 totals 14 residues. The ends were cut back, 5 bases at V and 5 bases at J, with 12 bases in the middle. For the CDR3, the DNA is TGTGCCAGCAGTCCAGACAGTTGGACCGGGGAGCTGTTTTTT. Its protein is CASSPDSWTGELFF.

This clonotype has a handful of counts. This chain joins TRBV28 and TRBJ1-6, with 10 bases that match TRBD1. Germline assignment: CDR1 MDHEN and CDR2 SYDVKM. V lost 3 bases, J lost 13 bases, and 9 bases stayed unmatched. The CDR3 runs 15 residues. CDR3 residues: CASSFPGQGWFPLHF. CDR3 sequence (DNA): TGTGCCAGCAGTTTCCCGGGACAGGGGTGGTTCCCCCTCCACTTT.